The rows below give T cell receptor beta chains drawn from one sample of a study of CD8+ T cells in alopecia areata. Sequencing used immunoSEQ multiplex PCR; TCRdb keeps in-frame clones, though not all of them. The sample has some 170,000 clones; roughly 60% are singletons. This sample comprised CD4+ T cells sorted from blood, obtained at week 0. These TCRs come from a human donor with alopecia areata. The CDR3 runs from the conserved cysteine through the conserved F or W. A D gene is named only where the DNA matches it firmly. Not all rows give a size; the values are once, few, many and, for expanded clones, a class.

>TRBV2|once|TRBD1|TRBJ2-7
TGTGCCAGCAGTGAGGACAGGGGCTACGAGCAGTACTTC
CASSEDRGYEQYF
>TRBV18|NA|TRBD1|TRBJ2-7
TGTGCCAGCTCACCAGGGACAGGGGCCTCCTACGAGCAGTACTTC
CASSPGTGASYEQYF
>TRBV30|NA|NA|TRBJ2-7
TGTGCCTGGAGTAGATCCGAGCAGTACTTC
CAWSRSEQYF
>TRBV15|NA|TRBD2|TRBJ2-5
TGTGCCACCAGCAGATCGGGAGGTAGCGGGACCTTGGGTCAAGAGACCCAGTACTTC
CATSRSGGSGTLGQETQYF
>TRBV7-2|NA|TRBD1|TRBJ2-7
TGTGCCAGCAGCCCCTACCCCGGACAGGGGGACTCCTTC
CASSPYPGQGDSF
>TRBV29-1|few|NA|TRBJ1-1
TGCAGCGTAGGTGAGACAGTGAACACTGAAGCTTTCTTT
CSVGETVNTEAFF
>TRBV25-1|NA|NA|TRBJ1-2
TGTGCCAGCAGTGTGGCAGGGAACTATGGCTACACCTTC
CASSVAGNYGYTF
>TRBV6-5|NA|NA|TRBJ1-1
TGTGCCAGCAGTTACTCAAGCGGGCTGAAAAGTGAAGCTTTCTTT
CASSYSSGLKSEAFF
>TRBV5-6|NA|NA|TRBJ1-1
TGTGCCAGCAGCAACTTCAGGAGGGGATCTACTGAAGCTTTCTTT
CASSNFRRGSTEAFF
>TRBV14|few|NA|TRBJ1-6
TGTGCCAGCAGCCAAGTGTTTACTAATTCACCCCTCCACTTT
CASSQVFTNSPLHF
>TRBV30|NA|TRBD2|TRBJ2-5
TGTGCCTGGAAAGGACTAGAAGAGACCCAGTACTTC
CAWKGLEETQYF
>TRBV30|NA|NA|TRBJ1-5
TGTGCCTGGAGGGCGACAGACAATCAGCCCCAGCATTTT
CAWRATDNQPQHF
>TRBV29-1|NA|TRBD1|TRBJ2-1
TGCAGCGTTGATAAACAGGGGGTTTACAATGAGCAGTTCTTC
CSVDKQGVYNEQFF
>TRBV14|NA|NA|TRBJ1-4
TGTGCCAGCAGCCAAGATTGGGCTAGAACAGGGAACGAAAAACTGTTTTTT
CASSQDWARTGNEKLFF
>TRBV7-2|NA|NA|TRBJ2-7
TGTGCCAGCAGCTTAGACCCGATCAATCATCCGTACTTC
CASSLDPINHPYF
>TRBV9|NA|NA|TRBJ1-2
TGTGCCAGCAGCCCTAGGGAGTTCTATGGCTACACCTTC
CASSPREFYGYTF
>TRBV27|NA|TRBD1|TRBJ2-7
TGTGCCAGCAGTCAGGGACAGGGGGCTTTTACCTACGAGCAGTACTTC
CASSQGQGAFTYEQYF
>TRBV9|NA|TRBD2|TRBJ2-5
TGTGCCAGCAGCGGCCCGGGGGGGCGGCAAGAGACCCAGTACTTC
CASSGPGGRQETQYF
>TRBV18|NA|NA|TRBJ2-1
TGTGCCAGCTCACCAGTATCGGGACATGAGCAGTTCTTC
CASSPVSGHEQFF
>TRBV7-2|NA|NA|TRBJ2-7
TGTGCCAGCAGCAGTCCCTACGAGCAGTACTTC
CASSSPYEQYF
>TRBV6-5|NA|NA|TRBJ2-4
TGTGCCAGCAGCCCCAGTTTAGCCAAAAACATTCAGTACTTC
CASSPSLAKNIQYF
>TRBV29-1|NA|NA|TRBJ2-6
TGCAGCGTTGAATTAGTGGGACCTGGGGCCAACGTCCTGACTTTC
CSVELVGPGANVLTF
>TRBV7-2|once|NA|TRBJ1-2
TGTGCCAGCAGGTTCGGAGGAGATAACTATGGCTACACCTTC
CASRFGGDNYGYTF
>TRBV7-3|NA|NA|TRBJ2-1
TGTGCCAGCAGCCTGGGGCTATACAATGAGCAGTTCTTC
CASSLGLYNEQFF
>TRBV2|few|TRBD2|TRBJ2-1
TGTGCCAGCAGTGAAAGGACTAGTCGCAATGAGCAGTTCTTC
CASSERTSRNEQFF
>TRBV4-1|NA|TRBD2|TRBJ2-4
TGCGCCAGCAGCCAACCACTAGCGGGGGAGCACAAAAACATTCAGTACTTC
CASSQPLAGEHKNIQYF
>TRBV4-3|NA|NA|TRBJ1-5
TGCGCCAGCAGCCAAGGCCCGGAGGTGGGCAATCAGCCCCAGCATTTT
CASSQGPEVGNQPQHF
>TRBV10-3|few|NA|TRBJ1-1
TGTGCCATCTCGGACAGTGGAGGTGCTTTCTTT
CAISDSGGAFF
>TRBV10-1|once|TRBD1|TRBJ1-2
TGCGCCAGCAGTGCACCCCGGCAGGGGGCCTCCTATGGCTACACCTTC
CASSAPRQGASYGYTF
>TRBV30|NA|NA|TRBJ1-5
TGTGCCTGGAGTCTAGATAGCAATCAGCCCCAGCATTTT
CAWSLDSNQPQHF
>TRBV28|NA|NA|TRBJ2-3
TGTGCCAGCAGTGCCCGACAGAGCACAGATACGCAGTATTTT
CASSARQSTDTQYF
>TRBV30|once|NA|TRBJ1-1
TGTGCCCAGAGGGGTCAGGGAGACACTGAAGCTTTCTTT
CAQRGQGDTEAFF
>TRBV29-1|NA|TRBD1|TRBJ1-2
TGCAGCGTTGAAGAATCCGGGACAGGGCATGGCTACACCTTC
CSVEESGTGHGYTF
>TRBV27|NA|NA|TRBJ1-4
TGTGCCAGCAGGATGCAGGGGTTAAGTGAAAAACTGTTTTTT
CASRMQGLSEKLFF
>TRBV30|NA|NA|TRBJ2-1
TGTGCCTGGAGTTTTTCCTACAATGAGCAGTTCTTC
CAWSFSYNEQFF
>TRBV2|NA|TRBD1|TRBJ2-7
TGTGCCACCCGACAGGGGGGATCTCACGAGCAGTACTTC
CATRQGGSHEQYF
>TRBV7-9|NA|NA|TRBJ2-3
TGTGCCAGCAGCTCCCTGGGCACAGATACGCAGTATTTT
CASSSLGTDTQYF
>TRBV29-1|NA|TRBD1|TRBJ2-2
TGCAGCGTTTTAACCAGGACAGGGGGCTGGAGCACCGGGGAGCTGTTTTTT
CSVLTRTGGWSTGELFF
>TRBV29-1|NA|NA|TRBJ2-5
TGCAGCGTACTAGGGGTAGGAGAGACCCAGTACTTC
CSVLGVGETQYF
>TRBV7-8|NA|TRBD1|TRBJ1-4
TGTGCCAGCAGCCGCCGGACAGGGACTAATGAAAAACTGTTTTTT
CASSRRTGTNEKLFF
>TRBV6-6|NA|TRBD1|TRBJ2-7
TGTGCCAGCACCGTGGACAGGGGAAGTGACGAGCAGTACTTC
CASTVDRGSDEQYF
>TRBV7-8|NA|TRBD1|TRBJ2-3
TGTGCCAGCAGCCTCACGCAGCAGACAGGGGCCACAGATACGCAGTATTTT
CASSLTQQTGATDTQYF
>TRBV30|NA|TRBD1|TRBJ2-3
TGTGCCTGGACGGTGGGACAGGGCAACACAGATACGCAGTATTTT
CAWTVGQGNTDTQYF
>TRBV5-6|once|NA|TRBJ2-4
TGTGCCAGCAGCTTGGATATAGCCAAAAACATTCAGTACTTC
CASSLDIAKNIQYF
>TRBV29-1|NA|NA|TRBJ2-7
TGCAGCGTTGGACTAGTTGCTGGCGAGCAGTACTTC
CSVGLVAGEQYF
>TRBV4-3|NA|NA|TRBJ1-1
TGCGCCAGCAGCCAAGAACCGGTTAACACTGAAGCTTTCTTT
CASSQEPVNTEAFF
>TRBV5-6|few|NA|TRBJ2-3
TGTGCCAGCAGCTCTGGTCGGGCAGATACGCAGTATTTT
CASSSGRADTQYF
>TRBV6-6|few|TRBD1|TRBJ1-6
TGTGCCAGCAGCTCAGGGGGCAGGGGTTCACCCCTCCACTTT
CASSSGGRGSPLHF
>TRBV7-2|few|NA|TRBJ2-7
TGTGCCAGCAGCAAAGTACCGGACGGAGCCTACGAGCAGTACTTC
CASSKVPDGAYEQYF
>TRBV5-6|NA|NA|TRBJ2-2
TGTGCCAGCAGCTTGGTACCCGGGGAGCTGTTTTTT
CASSLVPGELFF
>TRBV4-1|NA|NA|TRBJ2-7
TGCGCCAGCAGCCGATTAATGACCTACGAGCAGTACTTC
CASSRLMTYEQYF
>TRBV29-1|NA|NA|TRBJ2-7
TGCAGCGTTGAAGGGCAGAACTACGAGCAGTACTTC
CSVEGQNYEQYF
>TRBV6-6|NA|TRBD1|TRBJ1-6
TGTGCCAGCAGCAGTCTAGGACAGGGAGATTCACCCCTCCACTTT
CASSSLGQGDSPLHF
>TRBV29-1|NA|TRBD1|TRBJ2-1
TGCAGCGTTGCCGATGCAGTATTAGGACAGGATGAGCAGTTCTTC
CSVADAVLGQDEQFF
>TRBV15|NA|NA|TRBJ2-7
TGTGCCACCAGGGGAGGGGACACCTACGAGCAGTACTTC
CATRGGDTYEQYF